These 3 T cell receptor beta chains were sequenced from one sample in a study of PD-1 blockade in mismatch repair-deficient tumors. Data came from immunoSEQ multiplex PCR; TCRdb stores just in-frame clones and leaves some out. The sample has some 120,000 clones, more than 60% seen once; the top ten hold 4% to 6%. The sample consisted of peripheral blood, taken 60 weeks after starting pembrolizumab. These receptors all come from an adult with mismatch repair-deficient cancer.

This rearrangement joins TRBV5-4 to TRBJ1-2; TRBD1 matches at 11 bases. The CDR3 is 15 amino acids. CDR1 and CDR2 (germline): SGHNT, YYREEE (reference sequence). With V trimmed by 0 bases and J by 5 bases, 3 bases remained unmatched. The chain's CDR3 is CASSLAGQGAYGYTF. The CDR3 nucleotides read TGTGCCAGCAGCTTGGCCGGACAGGGGGCTTATGGCTACACCTTC.

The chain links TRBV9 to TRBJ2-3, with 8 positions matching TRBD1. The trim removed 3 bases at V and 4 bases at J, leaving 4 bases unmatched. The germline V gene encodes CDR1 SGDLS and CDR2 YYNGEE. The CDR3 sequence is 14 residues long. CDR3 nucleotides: TGTGCCAGCAGCGCCGGACAGGGCCCAGATACGCAGTATTTT. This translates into CASSAGQGPDTQYF.

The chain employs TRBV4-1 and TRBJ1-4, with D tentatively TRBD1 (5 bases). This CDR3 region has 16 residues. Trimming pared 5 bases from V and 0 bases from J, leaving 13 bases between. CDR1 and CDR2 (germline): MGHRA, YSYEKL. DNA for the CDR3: TGCGCCAGCAGCGTAGCCCAGGGTGCAACTAATGAAAAACTGTTTTTT. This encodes CASSVAQGATNEKLFF.